A single sample gave rise to the 29 T cell receptor beta chains below, sequenced in a study of blood T cell repertoires in COVID-19. Sequencing used immunoSEQ multiplex PCR; TCRdb keeps in-frame clones, though not all of them. The sample has over 200,000 clones; about nine tenths are singletons. Sequencing input: peripheral blood. The receptors were sampled from a person aged 18-29 years with COVID-19, enrolled during active disease.

The gene calls are TRBV7-2 and TRBJ1-6; 10 bases agree with TRBD1. The junction had 6 bases not matched to a gene; V was cut back by 5 bases and J by 8 bases. The CDR3 covers 15 residues. CDR1 is SGHTA and CDR2 is FQGNSA in the germline V gene. CDR3 region: CASSPTGGFDSPLHF. The CDR3 coding sequence is TGTGCCAGCAGCCCGACAGGGGGCTTTGATTCACCCCTCCACTTT.

The chain couples TRBV9 to TRBJ2-7; TRBD2 is a possible D gene (6 bases). Germline V gene data show CDR1 as SGDLS and CDR2 as YYNGEE. V was shortened by 4 bases and J by 0 bases, with 11 bases between the two germline ends. This CDR3 has 14 residues. This chain's CDR3 is CASSSGGDSYEQYF. The CDR3 DNA follows: TGTGCCAGCAGCTCCGGGGGAGACTCCTACGAGCAGTACTTC. Drawing the rest from reference TRBV9 and TRBJ2-7, the complete variable domain is DSGVTQTPKHLITATGQRVTLRCSPRSGDLSVYWYQQSLDQGLQFLIQYYNGEERAKGNILERFSAQQFPDLHSELNLSSLELGDSALYFCASSSGGDSYEQYFGPGTRLTVT.

V usage is TRBV5-4 and J usage is TRBJ2-1, with a tentative D call TRBD2 (5 bases). This CDR3 contains 13 residues. Trimming shortened V by 2 bases and J by 7 bases, and 10 bases separated the two germline ends. The germline V gene has CDR1 SGHNT and CDR2 YYREEE (reference sequence). This CDR3 reads CASSFGGGNEQFF. CDR3 coding DNA: TGTGCCAGCAGCTTCGGAGGAGGTAATGAGCAGTTCTTC.

The V call is TRBV21-1, the J call TRBJ1-5. TRBV21-1 represents a pseudogene. The CDR3 spans 12 residues. CDR3 coding DNA: TGTGCCAGCAGCTTAACGCCCGGGCCCCAGCATTTT. Translating it yields CASSLTPGPQHF.

This rearrangement joins TRBV19 to TRBJ2-7; 11 bases are shared with TRBD1. The V segment lost 8 bases and the J segment 6 bases; nucleotides outside the gene matches: 12. CDR1 and CDR2 (germline): LNHDA, SQIVND (reference sequence). The CDR3 covers 15 residues. The CDR3 loop reads CASRTGQGARSEQYF. The DNA of the CDR3 is TGTGCCAGTCGAACTGGACAGGGGGCACGGAGCGAGCAGTACTTC.

Written as DNA, the CDR3 is TGCGCCAGCAGTCAATTGACAGGGGGTTTGAGGGACACTGAAGCTTTCTTT. The encoded protein is CASSQLTGGLRDTEAFF. V and J are TRBV23-1 and TRBJ1-1, with 9 positions matching TRBD1. TRBV23-1 is an ORF, with its function uncertain. The CDR3 length is 17 residues. V was clipped by 1 base and J by 3 bases; unmatched bases: 9.

CDR3 DNA: TGTGCCAGTAACCCCAGACAGGGCCTCAATCAGCCCCAGCATTTT. It specifies CASNPRQGLNQPQHF. The chain has TRBV19 and TRBJ1-5; TRBD1 matches 7 bases. There are 15 residues in the CDR3. V lost 7 bases to trimming and J lost 3 bases; unmatched junction nucleotides: 9. Germline V lookup: CDR1 LNHDA, CDR2 SQIVND (reference sequence).

V usage is TRBV5-1 and J usage is TRBJ2-7, with 10 nucleotides matching TRBD1. CDR3 length equals 15 residues. V was clipped by 2 bases and J by 4 bases; unmatched bases: 6. Germline V gene sequence: CDR1 SGHRS, CDR2 YFSETQ. DNA for the CDR3: TGCGCCAGCAGCTTCGGCGGGACAGGGGTGTACGAGCAGTACTTC. This gives the protein CASSFGGTGVYEQYF.

The chain has TRBV13 and TRBJ2-2; 9 bases are a match to TRBD1. The length of the CDR3 is 15 residues. Trimming cost V 5 bases and J 7 bases; bases outside gene matches: 8. Germline CDR1 PRHDT, CDR2 FYEKMQ (reference sequence). The CDR3 region has the DNA TGTGCCAGCAGCCGCGGGACAGGGATTGGCGGGGAGCTGTTTTTT. Protein sequence: CASSRGTGIGGELFF.

Concerning this clone: An end of the junction does not agree with germline; a read error may underlie this. The chain joins TRBV6-5 to TRBJ2-1; 14 positions match TRBD2. The CDR3 has 13 residues. Germline V CDR1 and CDR2: MNHEY, SVGAGI. In nucleotides, the CDR3 is TGTGCCAGCAGTTCAGGACTAGCGGGAGGCCCAGTCTTC. It translates to CASSSGLAGGPVF.

This chain links TRBV19 with TRBJ2-2; 8 bases fit TRBD1. Per germline, CDR1 LNHDA and CDR2 SQIVND (reference sequence). This CDR3 comprises 14 residues. The V gene end was trimmed by 7 bases and the J gene end by 2 bases; junction bases not matched to a gene: 3. CDR3 sequence reads: CASIGQGNTGELFF. CDR3 nucleotide sequence: TGTGCCAGTATCGGACAGGGAAACACCGGGGAGCTGTTTTTT.

The V and J genes are TRBV15 and TRBJ1-2; D not resolved. With 0 bases removed from V and 4 bases from J, the gap between germline ends came to 9 bases. CDR1 and CDR2 (germline): LNHNV, YYDKDF (reference sequence). The CDR3 is 14 amino acids. CDR3: CATSRDYGPYGYTF. In nucleotides, the CDR3 is TGTGCCACCAGCAGAGATTATGGGCCCTATGGCTACACCTTC.

The chain uses TRBV3-1 (or the pseudogene TRBV3-2) and TRBJ2-1; the match to TRBD2 covers 7 bases. The CDR3 sequence is 13 residues long. Germline CDR1 reads LGHDT; CDR2 reads YNNKEL (reference sequence). V trimming: 0 bases; J trimming: 9 bases; junction bases outside the gene matches: 2. The CDR3 nucleotides are TGTGCCAGCAGCCAAGATGCGGGAGCTGAGCAGTTCTTC. It specifies CASSQDAGAEQFF.

The chain links TRBV6-5 to TRBJ1-5; D gene ambiguous. CDR1 and CDR2 from the germline V gene are MNHEY and SVGAGI. The CDR3 runs to 15 residues. Deletions cut 2 bases from V and 0 bases from J, with 8 bases between. In nucleotides, the CDR3 is TGTGCCAGCAGTTACAGTCAGAATAGCAATCAGCCCCAGCATTTT. Translation gives CASSYSQNSNQPQHF.

This sequence joins TRBV19 and TRBJ1-1; no firm D call. The CDR3 is 14 residues long. V was trimmed by 1 base and J by 4 bases, leaving 10 bases between them. Germline V gives CDR1 LNHDA, CDR2 SQIVND (reference sequence). The CDR3 DNA reads TGTGCCAGTAGTATAGTCGGGGTTGGCACTGAAGCTTTCTTT. Amino acids: CASSIVGVGTEAFF.

V and J are TRBV7-9 and TRBJ2-3; 12 nucleotides agree with TRBD1. The CDR3 consists of 18 residues. V shed 3 bases, J shed 6 bases, and the junction held 13 bases outside the gene matches. The germline gives CDR1 SEHNR, CDR2 FQNEAQ (reference sequence). CDR3 amino acids: CASSFHVPGQGAKDTQYF. Here the CDR3 DNA reads TGTGCCAGCAGCTTCCATGTCCCGGGACAGGGGGCGAAGGATACGCAGTATTTT.

J is TRBJ2-3 and V is TRBV28; D perhaps matches TRBD1 (5 bases). V lost 4 bases and J lost 0, with 14 bases in between. The CDR3 loop spans 16 amino acids. Germline V gene data show CDR1 as MDHEN and CDR2 as SYDVKM. The CDR3 loop is CASSWGPVSSTDTQYF. The CDR3 DNA sequence: TGTGCCAGCAGTTGGGGCCCGGTCTCTAGCACAGATACGCAGTATTTT.

The rearrangement links TRBV10-2 to TRBJ1-2; D is unresolved. There are 14 residues in the CDR3. Germline CDR1 reads WSHSY; CDR2 reads SAAADI. The V end was cut by 6 bases, the J end by 4 bases, with 15 bases between. CDR3 sequence: CASRGRTGSYGYTF. CDR3 DNA sequence: TGCGCCAGCAGGGGGAGGACCGGGAGCTATGGCTACACCTTC.

This rearrangement joins TRBV4-1 to TRBJ1-2; D is possibly TRBD1 (5 bases). This CDR3 contains 16 residues. Trimming cost V 1 base and J 5 bases, with 17 bases left between them. CDR1 and CDR2 (germline): MGHRA, YSYEKL. This chain's CDR3 is CASSQATDGAWYGYTF. CDR3 DNA sequence: TGCGCCAGCAGCCAAGCGACAGATGGAGCCTGGTATGGCTACACCTTC.

The chain recombines TRBV5-1 with TRBJ2-5, with D tentatively TRBD2 (5 bases). This CDR3 contains 15 residues. Trimming removed 3 bases from V and 2 bases from J, with 14 bases in between. Germline lookup yields CDR1 SGHRS and CDR2 YFSETQ. This CDR3 is CASSSPGLAQETQYF. CDR3 sequence (DNA): TGCGCCAGCAGCTCGCCTGGACTCGCTCAAGAGACCCAGTACTTC. The entire variable domain, with the rest obtained from reference TRBV5-1 and TRBJ2-5, is as follows: KAGVTQTPRYLIKTRGQQVTLSCSPISGHRSVSWYQQTPGQGLQFLFEYFSETQRNKGNFPGRFSGRQFSNSRSEMNVSTLELGDSALYLCASSSPGLAQETQYFGPGTRLLVL.

This rearrangement joins TRBV27 to TRBJ2-3; D is possibly TRBD1 (6 bases). The CDR3 is 14 amino acids. The germline CDR1 and CDR2 sequences are MNHEY and SMNVEV (reference sequence). V lost 4 bases to trimming and J lost 5 bases, with 13 bases between them. CDR3 protein: CASSSDRTLDTQYF. In DNA, the CDR3 is TGTGCCAGCAGTTCTGACAGGACTCTAGATACGCAGTATTTT.

The chain couples TRBV25-1 to TRBJ2-1, with 8 positions matching TRBD2. From germline, CDR1 is MGHDK and CDR2 SYGVNS. The CDR3 consists of 14 residues. The junction had 6 bases not matched to a gene; V was cut back by 9 bases and J by 2 bases. The CDR3 DNA reads as TGTGCCAGTAGCGGGGCATACACCTACAATGAGCAGTTCTTC. Translation gives CASSGAYTYNEQFF.

The CDR3 sequence is CASSPGQGYTEAFF. CDR3 DNA sequence: TGTGCCAGCAGTCCGGGACAGGGGTATACTGAAGCTTTCTTT. The chain links TRBV25-1 to TRBJ1-1, with 10 bases aligning to TRBD1. The length of the CDR3 is 14 residues. Per the germline V gene, CDR1 is MGHDK and CDR2 is SYGVNS. J was trimmed by 5 bases and V by 5 bases; bases with no gene match: 5.

This sequence joins TRBV11-2 and TRBJ1-2, with D possibly TRBD1 on 6 matching bases. Germline CDR1 reads SGHAT; CDR2 reads FQNNGV. Trimming removed 4 bases at V and 7 bases at J, with 13 bases between. CDR3 length: 13 amino acids. The CDR3 reads CASSSGGGGGYTF. The DNA for the CDR3 is TGTGCCAGCAGCTCCGGGGGCGGGGGTGGCTACACCTTC.

CDR3 in amino acids: CASSFTFNEQFF. In nucleotides, the CDR3 is TGTGCCAGCAGCTTTACTTTCAATGAGCAGTTCTTC. V is TRBV5-8 and J is TRBJ2-1; D is ambiguous. CDR3 length: 12 amino acids. Germline V lookup: CDR1 SGHTS, CDR2 YDEGEE. Trimming took off 2 bases at V and 6 bases at J, with 6 bases between the two ends.

This clone was picked up one time. V usage is TRBV30 and J usage is TRBJ2-7, with D hard to call. The germline V gene has CDR1 GTSNPN and CDR2 SVGIG (reference sequence). The CDR3 totals 14 residues. V was shortened by 0 bases and J by 2 bases, with 11 bases between the two germline ends. Here the CDR3 DNA reads TGTGCCTGGAGTGTACGACACCTTCCCTACGAGCAGTACTTC. Protein sequence: CAWSVRHLPYEQYF.

This chain links TRBV13 with TRBJ1-1; D gene uncertain. Looked up from germline, CDR1 is PRHDT and CDR2 is FYEKMQ (reference sequence). The V end lost 7 bases, the J end lost 2 bases, and 14 bases lay between the germline ends. This CDR3 spans 14 amino acids. The CDR3 nucleotides are TGTGCCAGCAAAATAGCCCGTGGAAACACTGAAGCTTTCTTT. The encoded protein is CASKIARGNTEAFF.

This clone occurred once. The chain combines TRBV6-6 with TRBJ2-1; no clear D gene. CDR3 length: 11 residues. The V end was cut by 8 bases, the J end by 7 bases, with 9 bases between. Germline-derived CDR1 and CDR2 are MNHNY and SVGAGI (reference sequence). CDR3 sequence (DNA): TGTGCCAGCGACGTCGGGAATGAGCAGTTCTTC. The encoded protein is CASDVGNEQFF.

In its sample, this clone was seen once. This chain links TRBV2 with TRBJ2-1, with 9 bases that match TRBD1. This CDR3 has 13 amino acids. The J segment lost 6 bases and the V segment lost 6 bases, leaving 3 bases of the junction unmatched. The germline V gene has CDR1 SNHLY and CDR2 FYNNEI. This chain's CDR3 is CASSLTGGNEQFF. Here the CDR3 DNA reads TGTGCCAGCAGCTTGACAGGGGGCAATGAGCAGTTCTTC.